This T cell receptor beta chain was sequenced during a study of blood T cell repertoires in COVID-19. At the level of the study: The cDNA or gDNA used as material had been derived from T cells, B-cell-depleted T cells, or PBMCs.

Assay: immunoSEQ multiplex PCR; the TCRdb copy retains only in-frame clones and omits some. The table has 200,000 to 300,000 clones, more than 85% seen once. The ends were cut back, 6 bases at V and 2 bases at J, with 11 bases in the middle. The germline gives CDR1 GTSNPN, CDR2 SVGIG (reference sequence). The CDR3 is 13 amino acids. The sequence came from a woman aged 55 to 70 with COVID-19, enrolled during active disease. V gene TRBV30 combines with J gene TRBJ2-4; a weak D match, TRBD2 (5 bases). The sample consisted of peripheral blood. CDR3 residues: CACTPGTKNIQYF. Here the CDR3 DNA reads TGTGCCTGCACCCCCGGGACCAAAAACATTCAGTACTTC.